The 8 T cell receptor beta chains below all came from one sample that was sequenced in a study of T cells in Graves' hyperthyroidism and ophthalmopathy (dated by TCRdb to between 2018 and 2020). Libraries were made using multiplex PCR. The reads were generated on an Illumina HiSeq 2000. Amplification of TCR beta CDR3 regions was carried out from RNA transcripts. A first-round RT-PCR of the TCR CDR3 used the HTBI primer set with the Qiagen OneStep RT-PCR kit. Clones were called with MiXCR by TCRdb after fastp trimmed the public reads at Q25, and only in-frame beta chains were retained. Each record represents a unique CDR3 protein, reported with the most common genes and DNA among its rows. The sample records over 400,000 distinct CDR3 sequences, roughly 14% of which are singletons. In total, the top ten clones hold around 13% of the sample. The sample was blood. The origin of the receptors is a man younger than 35 with Graves' ophthalmopathy.

The chain combines TRBV6-2 or TRBV6-3 with TRBJ2-7; TRBD1 matches at 7 bases. The CDR3 loop spans 13 amino acids. V dropped 10 bases and J dropped 6; count of bases not matched to a gene: 12. Germline CDR1 MNHEY, CDR2 SVGEGT. The CDR3 DNA sequence: TGTGCCAACAGACCGACCACAGGGGTCGAGCAGTACTTC. Translating it yields CANRPTTGVEQYF.

Worth noting for this clonotype: A much larger clone is a single base away; this may be a read error. V is TRBV28 and J is TRBJ2-3, with D possibly being TRBD1 or TRBD2 (6 bases each). Trimming shortened V by 5 bases and J by 6 bases, and 30 bases separated the two germline ends. CDR3 length: 19 amino acids. Looked up from germline, CDR1 is MDHEN and CDR2 is SYDVKM. The CDR3 is CASSRGGWGAQSPGDTQYF. Written as DNA, the CDR3 is TGTGCCAGCAGTCGGGGTGGCTGGGGGGCTCAATCCCCAGGGGATACGCAGTATTTT.

This clonotype was seen more than once but under ten times. The gene calls are TRBV11-3 and TRBJ1-2, with 8 bases that match TRBD1. J lost 4 bases, V lost 0 bases, and 10 bases had no gene match. The CDR3 has 17 amino acids. Germline CDR1 and CDR2: SGHNT and YENEEA. The CDR3 reads CASSLDSSGTGLYGYTF. CDR3 DNA: TGTGCCAGCAGCTTAGATTCCTCCGGGACAGGACTCTATGGCTACACCTTC.

Written as DNA, the CDR3 is TGTGCCATCGGGACTAAGGAGGAAAAACTGTTTTTT. Its translation: CAIGTKEEKLFF. The gene calls are TRBV10-3 and TRBJ1-4, with TRBD1 as a possible D gene (5 bases). The CDR3 covers 12 residues. CDR1 is ENHRY, CDR2 SYGVKD, per germline. The V gene lost 8 bases and the J gene lost 8 bases, with 12 bases spanning the gap.

The J gene is TRBJ2-1, the V gene TRBV5-8; D unresolved. Between the trimmed V and J ends, which lost 0 bases and 5 bases, there was a span of 6 bases. This CDR3 has 13 residues. The germline V gene encodes CDR1 SGHTS and CDR2 YDEGEE. CDR3 loop: CASSLDWDNEQFF. DNA for the CDR3: TGTGCCAGCAGCTTGGACTGGGACAATGAGCAGTTCTTC.

The table lists this clonotype with many counts. The chain uses TRBV5-5 and TRBJ2-1, with D possibly TRBD1 on 5 matching bases. The CDR3 contains 14 residues. Germline CDR1 is SGHKS and CDR2 is YYEKEE (reference sequence). V was pared by 4 bases and J by 6 bases, with 14 bases between. The CDR3 sequence is CASSIQGLGNEQFF. The CDR3 coding sequence is TGTGCCAGCAGCATTCAGGGATTGGGCAATGAGCAGTTCTTC.

J is TRBJ1-6 and V is TRBV6-2 or TRBV6-3; 7 bases match TRBD1. CDR1 is MNHEY and CDR2 is SVGEGT in the germline V gene. The V gene end was trimmed by 6 bases and the J gene end by 8 bases; junction bases not matched to a gene: 10. This CDR3 comprises 15 residues. Here the CDR3 reads CASSQLRGSDSPLHF. The CDR3 DNA follows: TGTGCCAGCAGCCAACTCAGGGGGTCGGATTCACCCCTCCACTTT.

This clonotype has just one count. This may arise from a read error, as a much more abundant clone is one base away. The conserved phenylalanine or tryptophan normally closing the CDR3 is absent here, so this likely arose from a read error. The chain recombines TRBV29-1 with TRBJ2-3; D remains ambiguous. The CDR3 is 12 residues long. CDR1 is SQVTM, CDR2 ANQGSEA, per germline. Deletions cut 4 bases from V and 2 bases from J, with 7 bases between. The CDR3 DNA follows: TGCAGCGTTGGGACCTTCACAGATACGCAGTATTCT. Its translation: CSVGTFTDTQYS.